Each of the 23 T cell receptor beta chains below was sequenced from the same sample in a study of human T cells and chemical hapten exposure (dated by TCRdb to about 2021). The sample's time point, from its label and the paper: patch test 1, 2 weeks after DPC sensitization. Read against the paper, the sample's treatment or condition label means: therapeutic diphenylcyclopropenone sensitization with weekly scalp DPC. Libraries were built with RACE. The sample was run on a NextSeq 500. The public sequencing data were trimmed at Q25 with fastp and processed into clonotypes with MiXCR by TCRdb, which kept only in-frame beta chains. Every entry covers one CDR3 protein and lists the most common genes and DNA from its rows. A total of around 380,000 distinct CDR3 sequences appear in this sample, more than 4.5% of them only once. The ten largest clones represent 2% to 2.5% of the sample. This sample comprised whole blood, obtained in connection with sensitization to the hapten diphenylcyclopropenone (DPC). Source of these receptors: a woman between 50 and 59 years old with alopecia areata. Some clones in this sample may be carry-over from other donors' samples.

This clonotype has just a few counts. The V gene is TRBV20-1, the J gene TRBJ2-7, with 10 positions matching TRBD1. Germline V gene sequence: CDR1 DFQATT, CDR2 SNEGSKA (reference sequence). The trim removed 3 bases at V and 0 bases at J, leaving 5 bases unmatched. This CDR3 comprises 15 residues. The CDR3 DNA sequence: TGCAGTGCTAGGGGACAGGGGTCGAGCTCCTACGAGCAGTACTTC. It encodes CSARGQGSSSYEQYF.

The chain couples TRBV29-1 to TRBJ2-3; TRBD1 matches at 8 bases. The CDR3 has 15 amino acids. Per germline, CDR1 SQVTM and CDR2 ANQGSEA. J was trimmed by 5 bases and V by 3 bases; bases with no gene match: 10. CDR3 DNA sequence: TGCAGCGTTGACCCCGGACAGGGTAGAGGAGATACGCAGTATTTT. Residues: CSVDPGQGRGDTQYF.

About this clonotype itself: Lacking the conserved final phenylalanine or tryptophan, this CDR3 likely reflects a read error. The V call is TRBV7-9, the J call TRBJ2-7, with D uncertain. Germline CDR1 reads SEHNR; CDR2 reads FQNEAQ (reference sequence). CDR3 length: 15 residues. Trimming removed 4 bases at V and 4 bases at J, with 17 bases between. The CDR3 DNA reads as TGTGCCAGCAGCTCCATAGATTCCTTATCTTACGAGCAGTACTCC. Residues: CASSSIDSLSYEQYS.

This clonotype was recorded a few times. V gene TRBV2 combines with J gene TRBJ1-5; D not certain. This CDR3 comprises 14 residues. In germline, CDR1 is SNHLY, CDR2 FYNNEI. The germline V and J ends were trimmed by 8 bases and 1 base, with 12 bases remaining between them. CDR3 in amino acids: CASRADPSNQPQHF. CDR3 bases: TGTGCCAGCCGAGCCGACCCCAGCAATCAGCCCCAGCATTTT.

Ten or more counts support this clonotype. The chain links TRBV20-1 to TRBJ1-2; 9 bases align to TRBD1. The germline V gene has CDR1 DFQATT and CDR2 SNEGSKA (reference sequence). V dropped 5 bases and J dropped 3; count of bases not matched to a gene: 13. This CDR3 is built from 16 residues. DNA of the CDR3: TGCAGTGCTGTCCTGAGCGGGACAGGGATACACTATGGCTACACCTTC. Translating gives CSAVLSGTGIHYGYTF.

The chain employs TRBV7-9 and TRBJ1-2; the match to TRBD1 covers 8 bases. The CDR3 is made up of 13 amino acids. Germline V gene data show CDR1 as SEHNR and CDR2 as FQNEAQ (reference sequence). V gave up 3 bases and J gave up 7 bases; unmatched junction bases: 4. CDR3 sequence: CASSFMQGAGYTF. The CDR3 DNA reads TGTGCCAGCAGCTTTATGCAGGGGGCTGGCTACACCTTC.

This clonotype appeared many times. The genes are TRBV12-3 or TRBV12-4 and TRBJ1-1; tentative D call: TRBD1 (5 bases). CDR3 length: 13 residues. Trimming shortened V by 2 bases and J by 5 bases, and 9 bases separated the two germline ends. The DNA for the CDR3 is TGTGCCAGCAGTTTATGGGGGGGTACTGAAGCTTTCTTT. Protein product: CASSLWGGTEAFF.

This clonotype occurred once. This could be a read error, since a much larger clone is one nucleotide away. The J gene is TRBJ1-1, the V gene TRBV4-1; D ambiguous. The germline V gene encodes CDR1 MGHRA and CDR2 YSYEKL. This CDR3 is 14 amino acids long. Here the CDR3 reads CGSSQAYLNTEAFF. As DNA, the CDR3 is TGCGGCAGCAGCCAAGCCTATTTGAACACTGAAGCTTTCTTT.

The V call is TRBV4-2, the J call TRBJ2-5; TRBD1 matches 7 bases. J was trimmed by 0 bases and V by 6 bases; bases with no gene match: 7. The CDR3 length is 15 residues. Per germline, CDR1 LGHNA and CDR2 YNFKEQ. The CDR3 spells CASRYEDRNQETQYF. The CDR3 nucleotides are TGTGCCAGCAGGTATGAGGACAGGAACCAAGAGACCCAGTACTTC.

This clonotype showed up many times. The chain joins TRBV7-2 to TRBJ2-5; a weak D match, TRBD2 (5 bases). This CDR3 has 11 amino acids. V was trimmed by 3 bases and J by 9 bases, leaving 8 bases between them. In germline, CDR1 is SGHTA, CDR2 FQGNSA. The CDR3 DNA reads TGTGCCAGCAGCTTCCACGGGGCCCAGTACTTC. As protein: CASSFHGAQYF.

Many counts were recorded for this clonotype. The chain carries TRBV2 and TRBJ2-1, with D unresolved. Between the trimmed V and J ends, which lost 7 bases and 5 bases, there was a span of 18 bases. Germline lookup yields CDR1 SNHLY and CDR2 FYNNEI. The length of the CDR3 is 15 residues. The CDR3, as DNA: TGTGCCAGCACGCCTGGCCTAGGAGTAGACAATGAGCAGTTCTTC. As protein: CASTPGLGVDNEQFF.

The chain is built from TRBV2 and TRBJ2-3, with D perhaps TRBD1 (5 bases). CDR1 and CDR2 from the germline V gene are SNHLY and FYNNEI. The V end was cut by 2 bases, the J end by 4 bases, with 13 bases between. The CDR3 runs 15 residues. CDR3 bases: TGTGCCAGCAGTGAACATCACAGGCGTCCAGATACGCAGTATTTT. As protein: CASSEHHRRPDTQYF.

This clonotype was detected only a few times. This chain uses TRBV28 with TRBJ2-5; 7 bases align to TRBD2. V shed 8 bases and J 5 bases; nucleotides not matched to a gene: 8. In germline, CDR1 is MDHEN, CDR2 SYDVKM. The CDR3 sequence is 13 residues long. CDR3 DNA sequence: TGTGCCAGCGGTGAGGGAGGGTACGAGACCCAGTACTTC. Translation gives CASGEGGYETQYF.

This rearrangement joins TRBV3-1 to TRBJ2-7; TRBD1 might be the D (6 bases). V was pared by 4 bases and J by 6 bases, with 16 bases between. CDR1 LGHDT and CDR2 YNNKEL come from the germline V gene (reference sequence). The CDR3 extends over 14 amino acids. The CDR3 spells CASSRNRERSEQYF. CDR3 coding DNA: TGTGCCAGCAGCCGCAACAGGGAGAGGTCCGAGCAGTACTTC.

This clonotype was seen many times. The chain joins TRBV29-1 to TRBJ2-5, with D uncertain. This CDR3 has 16 amino acids. V was shortened by 1 base and J by 9 bases, with 24 bases between the two germline ends. Germline CDR1 SQVTM, CDR2 ANQGSEA. CDR3 in DNA: TGCAGCGTTGAAGGCCTTCACAGTGGGGTAACCGGAGCCCAGTACTTC. This codes for CSVEGLHSGVTGAQYF. The whole variable domain, filled in from reference TRBV29-1 and TRBJ2-5, reads SAVISQKPSRDICQRGTSLTIQCQVDSQVTMMFWYRQQPGQSLTLIATANQGSEATYESGFVIDKFPISRPNLTFSTLTVSNMSPEDSSIYLCSVEGLHSGVTGAQYFGPGTRLLVL.

This clonotype was counted ten times or more. The V call is TRBV10-1, the J call TRBJ2-7, with a possible D match to TRBD1 (5 bases). The CDR3 extends over 14 amino acids. Per the germline V gene, CDR1 is WNHNN and CDR2 is SYGVQD (reference sequence). Between the trimmed V and J ends, which lost 6 bases and 1 base, there was a span of 13 bases. CDR3 amino acids: CASRAIRGSYEQYF. DNA for the CDR3: TGCGCCAGCAGGGCCATAAGGGGATCCTACGAGCAGTACTTC.

This clonotype was observed many times. V gene TRBV2 combines with J gene TRBJ2-5; D gene unclear. Per germline, CDR1 SNHLY and CDR2 FYNNEI. The CDR3 length is 14 residues. Trimming removed 4 bases at V and 2 bases at J, with 11 bases between. CDR3 DNA: TGTGCCAGCAGTGGAAGATTCGGGCAAGAGACCCAGTACTTC. This sequence encodes CASSGRFGQETQYF.

This clonotype was seen only a few times. V usage is TRBV5-1 and J usage is TRBJ1-6; D uncertain. Trimming left V 0 bases short and J 6 bases short, with 10 bases between. Germline V CDR1 and CDR2: SGHRS, YFSETQ. The CDR3 totals 15 residues. CDR3: CASSLDVAVNSPLHF. The CDR3 coding sequence is TGCGCCAGCAGCTTGGACGTCGCGGTTAATTCACCCCTCCACTTT.

This clonotype appeared many times. The chain is built from TRBV29-1 and TRBJ1-5; the D is unclear. V was pared by 6 bases and J by 11 bases, with 26 bases between. CDR1 and CDR2 (germline): SQVTM, ANQGSEA. This CDR3 has 15 residues. The CDR3 sequence is CSVLTNTGPLGAQHF. The CDR3 DNA is TGCAGCGTCCTAACAAACACCGGGCCCCTGGGAGCCCAGCATTTT.

This clonotype was detected ten times or more. The V and J genes are TRBV14 and TRBJ1-3; no clear D gene. V shed 6 bases and J shed 1 base, with 16 bases lying between them. The CDR3 length is 16 residues. Germline CDR1 reads SGHDN; CDR2 reads FVKESK. The CDR3 sequence is CASSPTTIFSGNTIYF. CDR3 nucleotide sequence: TGTGCCAGCAGTCCAACTACTATATTTTCTGGAAACACCATATATTTT.

This clonotype came up many times. The V and J genes are TRBV6-1 and TRBJ2-7; D may correspond to TRBD1 or TRBD2 (5 bases each). In germline, CDR1 is MNHNS, CDR2 SASEGT. The CDR3 runs 13 residues. With 2 bases removed from V and 7 bases from J, the gap between germline ends came to 12 bases. CDR3 loop: CASSEYERGEQYF. As DNA, the CDR3 is TGTGCCAGCAGTGAATATGAGAGGGGTGAGCAGTACTTC.

This clonotype occurred many times. The chain combines TRBV20-1 with TRBJ1-2; weak D call: TRBD1 (6 bases). The CDR3 sequence is 12 residues long. Trimming pared 4 bases from V and 8 bases from J, leaving 14 bases between. CDR1 and CDR2 from the germline V gene are DFQATT and SNEGSKA (reference sequence). As DNA, the CDR3 is TGCAGTGCTAATATGGGGGCTAAAGGCTACACCTTC. It codes for CSANMGAKGYTF.

V and J are TRBV19 and TRBJ2-2; no definite D call. The CDR3 loop spans 13 amino acids. Germline CDR1 reads LNHDA; CDR2 reads SQIVND (reference sequence). The ends were cut back, 4 bases at V and 4 bases at J, with 7 bases in the middle. The CDR3 sequence is CASSSVGTGELFF. In DNA form, the CDR3 reads TGTGCCAGTAGTAGTGTGGGCACCGGGGAGCTGTTTTTT.